These 8 T cell receptor beta chains share one sample of origin, sequenced in a study of tumor-infiltrating lymphocytes in localized non-small cell lung cancer. Profiled with immunoSEQ multiplex PCR; TCRdb holds only in-frame clones, not every one. Of 15,000 to 20,000 clones in the sample, about three quarters were seen once. The source material was lung tumor tissue. The receptor source for this set is a human donor with non-small cell lung cancer.

The chain joins TRBV27 to TRBJ2-2; possibly TRBD2 for D (5 bases). The CDR3 sequence is 16 residues long. The germline V gene has CDR1 MNHEY and CDR2 SMNVEV (reference sequence). Trimming shortened V by 8 bases and J by 0 bases, and 16 bases separated the two germline ends. CDR3 sequence (DNA): TGTGCCAGCCGAACGTGGAGCGGCCCGAACACCGGGGAGCTGTTTTTT. It is translated as CASRTWSGPNTGELFF.

V gene TRBV2 combines with J gene TRBJ2-1; possibly TRBD2 for D (6 bases). CDR3 length: 11 residues. Germline CDR1 is SNHLY and CDR2 is FYNNEI. The ends were cut back, 8 bases at V and 8 bases at J, with 10 bases in the middle. DNA for the CDR3: TGTGCCAGCCGAGGAGGGGATGAGCAGTTCTTC. The encoded protein is CASRGGDEQFF.

This clone was observed a few times. At one end, the junction sequence differs from germline, possibly due to a read error. The CDR3 DNA sequence: TGTGCTAGCAGCTTAACTAGCGGGGGTGAGACCCAGTACTTC. This encodes CASSLTSGGETQYF. The V call is TRBV7-7, the J call TRBJ2-5, with 11 nucleotides matching TRBD2. The CDR3 runs 14 residues. Germline V CDR1 and CDR2: SSHAT, FNYEAQ (reference sequence).

The chain links TRBV5-1 to TRBJ1-1, with 10 bases fitting TRBD1. CDR3 length: 14 amino acids. Trimming took 3 bases from V and 7 from J; bases not matched to a gene: 6. CDR1 is SGHRS and CDR2 is YFSETQ in the germline V gene. CDR3 in amino acids: CASSSLGQGVEAFF. CDR3 nucleotides: TGCGCCAGCAGCTCATTAGGACAGGGGGTTGAAGCTTTCTTT.

This chain connects TRBV29-1 to TRBJ2-6; tentative D call: TRBD2 (5 bases). This CDR3 comprises 14 residues. Germline V CDR1 and CDR2: SQVTM, ANQGSEA. The germline V and J ends were trimmed by 3 bases and 0 bases, with 6 bases remaining between them. CDR3 DNA: TGCAGCGTTGACGAGGGCTCTGGGGCCAACGTCCTGACTTTC. As protein: CSVDEGSGANVLTF.

V gene TRBV30 combines with J gene TRBJ2-5; D remains ambiguous. Germline CDR1 reads GTSNPN; CDR2 reads SVGIG (reference sequence). The CDR3 consists of 13 residues. Trimming cost V 0 bases and J 6 bases, with 11 bases left between them. The CDR3 reads CAWSVGKGKTQYF. CDR3 coding DNA: TGTGCCTGGAGTGTAGGGAAAGGCAAGACCCAGTACTTC.

The rearrangement links TRBV5-4 to TRBJ2-3; D not resolved. The CDR3 spans 16 residues. The germline gives CDR1 SGHNT, CDR2 YYREEE (reference sequence). The germline V and J ends were trimmed by 4 bases and 0 bases, with 15 bases remaining between them. CDR3 sequence (DNA): TGTGCCAGCAGCCCCCGACCGGGCAGAAGCACAGATACGCAGTATTTT. Residues: CASSPRPGRSTDTQYF.

The sample holds one count of this clone. The rearrangement uses TRBV5-1 and TRBJ1-4, with D uncertain. This CDR3 region has 17 residues. CDR1 SGHRS and CDR2 YFSETQ come from the germline V gene. Trimming removed 0 bases at V and 8 bases at J, with 20 bases between. The CDR3 DNA follows: TGCGCCAGCAGCTTGGCCGAGGTCTCCCGAGCACGGGAAAAACTGTTTTTT. This sequence encodes CASSLAEVSRAREKLFF.